Given below is one TCR beta chain in context. What it recognizes is unknown. The sample's time point: week 5, during vaccination. In every dose of vaccine, 300 ug of mutant IDH1 20-mer peptide was given alongside topical imiquimod. J was trimmed by 2 bases and V by 4 bases; bases with no gene match: 1. Germline-derived CDR1 and CDR2 are MNHEY and SVGAGI. The CDR3 covers 14 residues. Some clones are missing from TCRdb's copy, which holds only in-frame ones; the method was immunoSEQ multiplex PCR. The sample contains tens of thousands of clones, around four fifths of which appear only once. This sample is drawn from a study of a mutant IDH1 vaccine in newly diagnosed glioma.

This sequence was found in a middle-aged man with glioma. Some clones in this sample may be carry-over from other donors' samples. The rearrangement uses TRBV6-5 and TRBJ2-7; 11 bases align to TRBD1. Sequencing used PBMCs, obtained from a glioma patient whose treatment included an IDH1 peptide vaccine. CDR3 amino acids: CASSWGQGAYEQYF. The CDR3, as DNA: TGTGCCAGCAGTTGGGGACAGGGGGCCTACGAGCAGTACTTC.